This T cell receptor (beta chain) emerged from a study of T-cell memory formation after mild COVID-19. Looking at the study overall: Across donors, TCR clusters were largely donor specific. Study findings and constraints: Second-wave clones reaching peak frequency on day 37 lacked confirmed SARS-CoV-2 specificity.

The table lists this clonotype with a few counts. Its antigen is undetermined. CDR3 length: 14 residues. Germline CDR1 reads SGHAT; CDR2 reads FQNNGV. The V and J ends lost 5 bases and 9 bases, in that order; junction bases with no gene match: 7. One entry per CDR3 protein results from TCRdb running MiXCR on the 5' RACE reads. Altogether approximately 300,000 distinct CDR3 sequences are present, less than 20% being singletons, with the ten largest covering about 22%. Sequenced input: PBMCs or a T cell subset sorted from them (not recorded which). This TCR was recovered from a man younger than 35 who had mild COVID-19 (a few samples of this study predate the infection). Cell type and time point are not known. V gene TRBV11-2 combines with J gene TRBJ1-6; 7 positions match TRBD1. The DNA for the CDR3 is TGTGCCAGCAGCCGCTCAGGGGGGATTTCACCCCTCCACTTT. Its protein product is CASSRSGGISPLHF.